Shown below are 8 T cell receptor beta chains from a single sample sequenced in a study of blood T cell repertoires in COVID-19. Produced via immunoSEQ multiplex PCR; TCRdb's table is partial and in-frame only. The repertoire includes some 520,000 clones, nearly 90% of them detected once, and 0.75% to 0.9% sits in the top ten. Specimen: peripheral blood. These receptors were taken from a young man with COVID-19, enrolled during active disease.

This clone was seen more than once but under ten times. The chain employs TRBV13 and TRBJ2-7, with D possibly matching TRBD1 (5 bases). The CDR3 has 13 residues. Trimming pared 5 bases from V and 6 bases from J, leaving 14 bases between. Germline assignment: CDR1 PRHDT and CDR2 FYEKMQ (reference sequence). The CDR3 loop reads CASSLPQGSEQYF. CDR3 bases: TGTGCCAGCAGCCTCCCCCAGGGATCCGAGCAGTACTTC.

The chain joins TRBV18 to TRBJ1-6; 7 bases agree with TRBD1. V shed 8 bases and J 9 bases; nucleotides not matched to a gene: 10. The CDR3 is 14 amino acids. Germline V CDR1 and CDR2: KGHSH, LQKENI. Here the CDR3 DNA reads TGTGCCAGCCATCCAGGGGGATTGGGTTCACCCCTCCACTTT. Residues: CASHPGGLGSPLHF.

The chain links TRBV27 to TRBJ2-6; D might be TRBD1 (5 bases). The length of the CDR3 is 17 residues. Germline V gene data show CDR1 as MNHEY and CDR2 as SMNVEV (reference sequence). V was trimmed by 0 bases and J by 0 bases, leaving 9 bases between them. CDR3 in amino acids: CASSLSRQFSGANVLTF. The CDR3 DNA reads as TGTGCCAGCAGTTTATCTCGACAGTTCTCTGGGGCCAACGTCCTGACTTTC.

This chain joins TRBV4-1 and TRBJ1-4, with D possibly matching TRBD1 (5 bases). There are 17 residues in the CDR3. V was pared by 2 bases and J by 0 bases, with 13 bases between. The germline V gene encodes CDR1 MGHRA and CDR2 YSYEKL. The CDR3 loop reads CASSQRVRVSTNEKLFF. The DNA of the CDR3 is TGCGCCAGCAGCCAAAGGGTCAGGGTCTCAACTAATGAAAAACTGTTTTTT.

DNA for the CDR3: TGTGCCAGCAGCTTAAGTCCCAGGGGAATCTCTGGAAACACCATATATTTT. Translated, it gives CASSLSPRGISGNTIYF. The chain couples TRBV11-2 to TRBJ1-3; perhaps TRBD1 as D (6 bases). Per germline, CDR1 SGHAT and CDR2 FQNNGV. CDR3 length: 17 residues. V was shortened by 2 bases and J by 0 bases, with 14 bases between the two germline ends.

This clone was seen a few times. The identical CDR3 is also encoded by other nucleotide sequences in the sample. The chain has TRBV27 and TRBJ1-2; D not resolved. The V and J ends lost 2 bases and 0 bases respectively, with 4 bases between them. Germline V gives CDR1 MNHEY, CDR2 SMNVEV (reference sequence). CDR3 length: 13 residues. DNA of the CDR3: TGTGCCAGCAGTTTAACAGCTAACTATGGCTACACCTTC. Translation: CASSLTANYGYTF.

This clone was picked up a small number of times. The chain has TRBV6-5 and TRBJ2-7, with 7 bases that match TRBD1. Germline loops: CDR1 MNHEY, CDR2 SVGAGI. This CDR3 contains 14 residues. The trim removed 7 bases at V and 4 bases at J, leaving 10 bases unmatched. This chain's CDR3 is CASTRTGSRYEQYF. CDR3 nucleotide sequence: TGTGCCAGCACCCGGACAGGCTCTCGGTACGAGCAGTACTTC.

J is TRBJ2-7 and V is TRBV19, with a tentative D call TRBD2 (5 bases). Trimming left V 3 bases short and J 2 bases short, with 11 bases between. In germline, CDR1 is LNHDA, CDR2 SQIVND (reference sequence). This CDR3 is built from 14 residues. The CDR3 region is CASSMAGSAYEQYF. DNA for the CDR3: TGTGCCAGTAGTATGGCGGGTTCTGCCTACGAGCAGTACTTC.